This TCR beta chain was recovered during a study of T cell repertoires in cytomegalovirus infection. Study-level background: Recently identified HLA-C-restricted CMV epitopes were among the peptides used. Matching HLA type and CMV infection were both indicated by public TCR beta signatures.

This clonotype was observed a single time. What it binds is not known. Germline V gene sequence: CDR1 KGHSH, CDR2 LQKENI. The length of the CDR3 is 15 residues. V lost 2 bases to trimming and J lost 3 bases; unmatched junction nucleotides: 3. Findings and caveats of the study: Ex vivo, HLA-C-restricted CMV-specific TCR beta clonotypes prevailed over the rest of the response. Pooled public TCR beta family frequency picked out CMV carriers with the relevant HLA.

A single record per CDR3 protein comes from TCRdb applying MiXCR to the reads. Among around 710,000 distinct CDR3 sequences listed, almost 30% were seen once. The V call is TRBV18, the J call TRBJ2-2; 7 nucleotides agree with TRBD1. The source of this sequence is a human donor in good health (CMV status not recorded). Some clones in this sample may be carry-over from other donors' samples. Sequences were derived from cultured CD8+ T cells from PBMCs, sampled from culture after CMV antigen stimulation. The CDR3 reads CASSPEQGHTGELFF. Here the CDR3 DNA reads TGTGCCAGCTCACCAGAACAGGGGCACACCGGGGAGCTGTTTTTT.